The next 25 T cell receptor beta chains were all read from a single sample in a study of CD8+CD57+ T cells in acquired aplastic anemia. Genomic DNA provided the template from which TCR beta VDJ and CDR3 profiles were obtained. MiXCR, applied by TCRdb to the reads, yields one record per CDR3 protein. Here the sample spans 200,000 to 250,000 distinct CDR3 sequences, 30% to 40% being singletons. The sequencing input was sorted CD4+, CD8+, or CD8+CD57+ T cells (not recorded which) from PBMCs. Every receptor here comes from a human donor in good health, serving as a control.

This clonotype showed up many times. The rearrangement links TRBV5-1 to TRBJ1-2, with TRBD1 matching over 7 bases. The V segment lost 0 bases and the J segment 4 bases; nucleotides outside the gene matches: 3. CDR3 length equals 14 residues. Germline loops: CDR1 SGHRS, CDR2 YFSETQ. The CDR3 DNA reads as TGCGCCAGCAGCTTGGAGGCAGGGGGCTATGGCTACACCTTC. Protein product: CASSLEAGGYGYTF.

The chain joins TRBV6-1 to TRBJ1-5; perhaps TRBD1 as D (5 bases). This CDR3 is built from 15 residues. Between the trimmed V and J ends, which lost 6 bases and 2 bases, there was a span of 14 bases. Per germline, CDR1 MNHNS and CDR2 SASEGT. The CDR3 sequence is CASSGEGSGNQPQHF. The DNA of the CDR3 is TGTGCCAGCAGCGGGGAGGGGTCGGGCAATCAGCCCCAGCATTTT.

As concerns this clonotype: A clone one base away is much larger, so this may be a read error. The rearrangement links TRBV5-1 to TRBJ1-6; TRBD1 aligns across 9 bases. CDR1 is SGHRS and CDR2 is YFSETQ in the germline V gene. CDR3 length: 15 residues. CDR3 sequence: CASGLDPGQGGPLHF. The DNA for the CDR3 is TGCGCCAGCGGCTTGGACCCGGGACAGGGAGGCCCCCTCCACTTT. The full variable domain, completed using reference TRBV5-1 and TRBJ1-6, is KAGVTQTPRYLIKTRGQQVTLSCSPISGHRSVSWYQQTPGQGLQFLFEYFSETQRNKGNFPGRFSGRQFSNSRSEMNVSTLELGDSALYLCASGLDPGQGGPLHFGNGTRLTVT.

This clonotype was seen ten or more times. This chain connects TRBV19 to TRBJ1-2, with unresolved D. Germline CDR1 reads LNHDA; CDR2 reads SQIVND (reference sequence). Trimming stripped 6 bases from V and 7 bases from J, with 18 bases between. CDR3 size: 14 residues. The CDR3, as DNA: TGTGCCAGTAGCCCTAGGATCTCAGCCCCTGGCTACACCTTC. Protein: CASSPRISAPGYTF.

The CDR3 DNA follows: TGTGCCATCAATGGGAGAGATGAAAAACTGTTTTTT. It codes for CAINGRDEKLFF. V gene TRBV28 combines with J gene TRBJ1-4, with unresolved D. V was cut by 10 bases and J by 6 bases, with 12 bases left in between. The germline gives CDR1 MDHEN, CDR2 SYDVKM. This CDR3 has 12 residues.

The chain employs TRBV7-2 and TRBJ1-2; maybe TRBD1 (5 bases). Looked up from germline, CDR1 is SGHTA and CDR2 is FQGNSA. The CDR3 runs 12 residues. V lost 11 bases, J lost 6 bases, and 16 bases lay in between. Here the CDR3 DNA reads TGTGCCTCAAACAGGTTCCGAGATGGCTACACCTTC. Its translation is CASNRFRDGYTF.

The gene calls are TRBV7-2 and TRBJ2-1; perhaps TRBD2 as D (6 bases). Germline loops: CDR1 SGHTA, CDR2 FQGNSA. V lost 2 bases, J lost 10 bases, and 15 bases lay in between. The CDR3 spans 14 residues. The CDR3 loop reads CASSLSSSVAEQFF. The DNA for the CDR3 is TGTGCCAGCAGCTTATCCTCTAGCGTCGCCGAGCAGTTCTTC.

This clonotype occurred many times. The gene calls are TRBV20-1 and TRBJ2-2; D gene uncertain. The germline V gene encodes CDR1 DFQATT and CDR2 SNEGSKA (reference sequence). There are 14 residues in the CDR3. Trimming pared 2 bases from V and 4 bases from J, leaving 11 bases between. The CDR3, as DNA: TGCAGTGCTAGACAACGGAGTGGCACCGGGGAGCTGTTTTTT. This codes for CSARQRSGTGELFF.

The chain joins TRBV2 to TRBJ1-3; 8 bases fit TRBD1. The CDR3 loop spans 12 amino acids. The junction had 4 bases not matched to a gene; V was cut back by 11 bases and J by 4 bases. Looked up from germline, CDR1 is SNHLY and CDR2 is FYNNEI. The CDR3 coding sequence is TGTGCCGGAGGGACAGGAGGAAACACCATATATTTT. Amino acid sequence: CAGGTGGNTIYF.

This chain connects TRBV2 to TRBJ1-2; no clear D. With 4 bases removed from V and 6 bases from J, the gap between germline ends came to 15 bases. CDR1 is SNHLY, CDR2 FYNNEI, per germline. The CDR3 totals 14 residues. CDR3 in DNA: TGTGCCAGCAGTGTTACTAACTGGAGGAATGGCTACACCTTC. Amino acids: CASSVTNWRNGYTF.

This clonotype was seen repeatedly, ten times or more. V gene TRBV24-1 combines with J gene TRBJ2-3; no clear D gene. CDR3 length: 16 residues. V lost 5 bases and J 2 bases, leaving 16 bases between the germline ends. Germline loops: CDR1 KGHDR, CDR2 SFDVKD. The CDR3 DNA reads TGTGCCACCAGTGGTCGACGGTTAGGCCCCACAGATACGCAGTATTTT. Translated: CATSGRRLGPTDTQYF.

This clonotype has at least ten counts. The chain couples TRBV4-1 to TRBJ2-7; D gene unclear. Germline-derived CDR1 and CDR2 are MGHRA and YSYEKL. Trimming removed 1 base from V and 2 bases from J, with 12 bases in between. This CDR3 contains 15 residues. CDR3 sequence reads: CASSQVGVRPYEQYF. In DNA form, the CDR3 reads TGCGCCAGCAGCCAAGTGGGTGTAAGGCCCTACGAGCAGTACTTC.

This sequence joins TRBV2 and TRBJ2-5; D might be TRBD1 (5 bases). Trimming removed 5 bases at V and 4 bases at J, with 11 bases between. CDR1 is SNHLY, CDR2 FYNNEI, per germline. The CDR3 totals 13 residues. CDR3 region: CASSISRGETQYF. DNA for the CDR3: TGTGCCAGCAGTATCAGTAGGGGAGAGACCCAGTACTTC.

This clonotype was detected only a few times. The chain links TRBV9 to TRBJ1-3, with D perhaps TRBD1 (6 bases). Germline loops: CDR1 SGDLS, CDR2 YYNGEE. The CDR3 consists of 15 residues. V shed 3 bases and J shed 3 bases, with 13 bases lying between them. CDR3 DNA sequence: TGTGCCAGCAGCGGACAAGGGGGGAATGGAAACACCATATATTTT. Its protein product is CASSGQGGNGNTIYF.

This sequence joins TRBV5-1 and TRBJ1-4, with a weak D call TRBD1 (6 bases). The CDR3 spans 15 residues. CDR1 is SGHRS and CDR2 is YFSETQ in the germline V gene. V lost 4 bases, J lost 0 bases, and 10 bases lay in between. In nucleotides, the CDR3 is TGCGCCAGCAGCCTGGACAGCACAACTAATGAAAAACTGTTTTTT. This translates into CASSLDSTTNEKLFF.

This clonotype was recorded a few times. The rearrangement uses TRBV19 and TRBJ2-3; TRBD2 matches at 7 bases. The CDR3 consists of 13 residues. CDR1 is LNHDA, CDR2 SQIVND, per germline (reference sequence). V shed 9 bases, J shed 0 bases, and the junction held 3 bases outside the gene matches. The DNA for the CDR3 is TGTGCCAGCACTAGCGTGAGCACAGATACGCAGTATTTT. Translating it yields CASTSVSTDTQYF.

This clonotype has more than one count but fewer than ten. V and J are TRBV5-5 and TRBJ2-5; perhaps TRBD1 as D (5 bases). This CDR3 has 14 residues. The germline V gene encodes CDR1 SGHKS and CDR2 YYEKEE (reference sequence). V was trimmed by 2 bases and J by 5 bases, leaving 13 bases between them. CDR3 bases: TGTGCCAGCAGCTTTGTAGGGGTGGTGGAGACCCAGTACTTC. This gives the protein CASSFVGVVETQYF.

This clonotype appeared many times. The junction departs from the called germline gene at one end, perhaps through a read error. The CDR3 sequence: CASSLAGYYTEAFF. The CDR3 bases are TGTGCCAGCAGCCTAGCGGGGTACTACACTGAAGCTTTCTTT. The J gene is TRBJ1-1, the V gene TRBV7-9; D unclear. The CDR3 has 14 amino acids. Germline-derived CDR1 and CDR2 are SEHNR and FQNEAQ (reference sequence).

V usage is TRBV7-8 and J usage is TRBJ2-7; D uncertain. This CDR3 has 14 amino acids. Germline V CDR1 and CDR2: SGHVS, FQNEAQ. Trimming took off 5 bases at V and 0 bases at J, with 11 bases between the two ends. In DNA form, the CDR3 reads TGTGCCAGCAGCCCTACGAAGAGCTCCTACGAGCAGTACTTC. This translates into CASSPTKSSYEQYF.

This clonotype was found a few times. One base away lies a much larger clone, so this may be a sequencing read error. The genes are TRBV19 and TRBJ1-1; 9 bases are a match to TRBD1. V shed 4 bases and J 5 bases; nucleotides not matched to a gene: 2. The CDR3 runs 13 residues. From germline, CDR1 is LNHDA and CDR2 SQIVND (reference sequence). CDR3: CASSRQGVTEAFF. CDR3 DNA sequence: TGTGCCAGTAGTAGACAGGGGGTGACTGAAGCTTTCTTT.

The rearrangement joins TRBV12-3 or TRBV12-4 to TRBJ2-2; TRBD1 or TRBD2 may be the D gene (5 bases each). This CDR3 is 15 amino acids long. The V and J ends lost 6 bases and 7 bases respectively, with 18 bases between them. CDR3: CASSRNTGLDGELFF. CDR3 nucleotides: TGTGCCAGCAGCCGAAATACAGGACTCGACGGGGAGCTGTTTTTT.

The chain carries TRBV10-3 and TRBJ1-2, with D possibly TRBD1 on 6 matching bases. V lost 10 bases, J lost 8 bases, and 26 bases lay in between. Germline CDR1 is ENHRY and CDR2 is SYGVKD. The CDR3 is 15 amino acids. The CDR3 coding sequence is TGTGCCAGCACCCCCTTCTCGGGACAAGGTCCCGGCTACACCTTC. Translated: CASTPFSGQGPGYTF.

The V and J genes are TRBV11-2 and TRBJ2-1, with D possibly TRBD1 on 6 matching bases. The V end was cut by 5 bases, the J end by 8 bases, with 13 bases between. The CDR3 runs to 13 residues. Looked up from germline, CDR1 is SGHAT and CDR2 is FQNNGV. This CDR3 reads CASSRDTGDEQFF. In DNA, the CDR3 is TGTGCCAGCAGCCGGGACACCGGGGATGAGCAGTTCTTC.

Of note for this clonotype: This may stem from a read error, because a much larger clone lies one nucleotide away. The chain employs TRBV5-1 and TRBJ1-2; D might be TRBD1 (5 bases). Looked up from germline, CDR1 is SGHRS and CDR2 is YFSETQ. There are 15 residues in the CDR3. V was pared by 4 bases and J by 1 base, with 14 bases between. As DNA, the CDR3 is TGCGCCAGCAGCGACCTACAGGAACTTAACTATGGCTACACCTTC. It translates to CASSDLQELNYGYTF.

The chain recombines TRBV10-3 with TRBJ1-4, with 11 positions matching TRBD1. There are 16 residues in the CDR3. CDR1 ENHRY and CDR2 SYGVKD come from the germline V gene. The V gene end was trimmed by 10 bases and the J gene end by 4 bases; junction bases not matched to a gene: 11. The CDR3 region is CATRGLDRGLNEKLFF. In nucleotides, the CDR3 is TGTGCCACCCGGGGATTGGACAGGGGGCTTAATGAAAAACTGTTTTTT.